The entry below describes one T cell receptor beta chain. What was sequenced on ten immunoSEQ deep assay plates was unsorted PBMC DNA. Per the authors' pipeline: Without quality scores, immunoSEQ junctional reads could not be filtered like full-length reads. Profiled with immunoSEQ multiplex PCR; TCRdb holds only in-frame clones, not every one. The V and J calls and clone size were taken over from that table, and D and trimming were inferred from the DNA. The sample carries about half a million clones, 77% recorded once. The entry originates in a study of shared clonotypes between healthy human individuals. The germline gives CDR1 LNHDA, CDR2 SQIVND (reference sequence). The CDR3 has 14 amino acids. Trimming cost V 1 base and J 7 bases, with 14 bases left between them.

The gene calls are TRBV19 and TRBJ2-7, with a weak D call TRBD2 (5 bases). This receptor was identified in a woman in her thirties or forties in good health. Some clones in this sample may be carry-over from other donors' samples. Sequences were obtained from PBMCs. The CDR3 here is CASSIVEGEAEQYF. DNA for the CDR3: TGTGCCAGTAGTATAGTTGAGGGAGAGGCGGAGCAGTACTTC.